This T cell receptor (beta chain) is from a study of T cells expressing NK-cell markers. Germline loops: CDR1 GTSNPN, CDR2 SVGIG (reference sequence). The CDR3 sequence is 14 residues long. Following a re-call of the 5' RACE reads, TCRdb has one entry per CDR3 protein and lacks DNA. Its listing shows some 150,000 distinct CDR3 sequences. The receptor was derived from a man in his late teens or twenties in good health. What was sequenced was blood T cells: a sorted CD56 or NKG2C T cell subset, CD4+ or CD8+ T cells, or bulk PBMC T cells (not recorded which). The V and J genes are TRBV30 and TRBJ2-2; the D call of TRBD2 rests on TCRdb alone, since no DNA is present to check it. The CDR3 sequence: CAWSSEYNTGELFF.